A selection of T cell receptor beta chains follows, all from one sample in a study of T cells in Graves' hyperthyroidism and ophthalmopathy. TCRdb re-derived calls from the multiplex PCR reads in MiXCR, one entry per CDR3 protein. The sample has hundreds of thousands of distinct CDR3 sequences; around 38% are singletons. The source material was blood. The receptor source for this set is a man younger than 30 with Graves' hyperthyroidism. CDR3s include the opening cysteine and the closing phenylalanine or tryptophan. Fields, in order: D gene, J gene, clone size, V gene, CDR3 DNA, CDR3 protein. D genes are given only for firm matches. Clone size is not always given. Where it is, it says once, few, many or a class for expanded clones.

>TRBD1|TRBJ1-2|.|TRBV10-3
TGTGCCAGCAGCCAAGATCAGTTTGGACAGGAGTTCTATGGCTACACCTTC
CASSQDQFGQEFYGYTF
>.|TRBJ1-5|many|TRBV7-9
TGTGCCAGCAGCCTCATGAATCAGCCCCAGCATTTT
CASSLMNQPQHF
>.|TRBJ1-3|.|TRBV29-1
TGCAGCGTTGAGGGGGGAGGCTACACCTTATATTTT
CSVEGGGYTLYF
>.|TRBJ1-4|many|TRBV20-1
TGCAGTGCCTTCGTAGATGCAACTAATGAAAAACTGTTTTTT
CSAFVDATNEKLFF
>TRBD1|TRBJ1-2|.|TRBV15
TGTGCCACCAGCAGATTTACCGGGACAGGGGGTACCTATGGCTACACCTTC
CATSRFTGTGGTYGYTF
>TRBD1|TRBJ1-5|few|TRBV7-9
TGTGCCAGCAGCCCTACAGGGGCGGTCAATCAGCCCCAGCATTTT
CASSPTGAVNQPQHF
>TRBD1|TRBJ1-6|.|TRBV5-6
TGTGCCAGCAGCCAACGACAGGGTCGGGGATCACCCCTCCACTTT
CASSQRQGRGSPLHF
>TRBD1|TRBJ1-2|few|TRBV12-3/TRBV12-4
TGTGCCAGCACCGAACCCGGGACAGGGTATGGCTACACCTTC
CASTEPGTGYGYTF
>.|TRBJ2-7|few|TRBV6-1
TGTGCCAGCACACACGGCCCTCAGCAGTACTTC
CASTHGPQQYF
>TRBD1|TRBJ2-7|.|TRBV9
TGTGCCAGCAGCCCACGGACAGGGGCTAACGAGCAGTACTTC
CASSPRTGANEQYF
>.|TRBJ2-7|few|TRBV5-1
TGCGCCAGCAGCGTCGGGACGGGGGAGTACGAGCAGTACTTC
CASSVGTGEYEQYF
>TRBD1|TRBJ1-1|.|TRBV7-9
TGTGCCAGCAGCCCCCGGGGGACAGGGTCGACTGAAGCTTTCTTT
CASSPRGTGSTEAFF
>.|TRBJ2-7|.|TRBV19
TGTGCCAGTAGTATTGCTGAATCTCGGGGAGCGCGCCATGAGCAGTACTTC
CASSIAESRGARHEQYF
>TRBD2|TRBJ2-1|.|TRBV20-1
TGCAGTGCTCTTGGGACTAGCGGGGGAAAAGATTTGCAGTTCTTC
CSALGTSGGKDLQFF
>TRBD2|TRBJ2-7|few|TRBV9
TGTGCCAGCAGCTCTCCCGGGGAGGGCCGCGAGCAGTACTTC
CASSSPGEGREQYF
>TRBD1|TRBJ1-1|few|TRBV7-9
TGTGCCAGCAGCGATAACAGGGGTCAGGGGAACACTGAAGCTTTCTTT
CASSDNRGQGNTEAFF
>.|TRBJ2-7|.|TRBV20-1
TGCAGTGCTAGTAGCCGGGACGACTGGTACTACGAGCAGTACTTC
CSASSRDDWYYEQYF
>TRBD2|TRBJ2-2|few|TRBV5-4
TGTGTCAGCTCGGGACTAGCCGGCACCGGGGAGCTGTTTTTT
CVSSGLAGTGELFF
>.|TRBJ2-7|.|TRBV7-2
TGTGCCAGCAGCGCCGCATTCCGGGGCTACGAGCAGTACTTC
CASSAAFRGYEQYF
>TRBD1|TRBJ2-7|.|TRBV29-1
TGCAGCGTTTTCCAGGGGGCGCATCTCAACGAGCAGTACTTC
CSVFQGAHLNEQYF
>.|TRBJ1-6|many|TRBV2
TGTGCCAGCAGTTTACAGGACGGGTATAATTCACCCCTCCACTTT
CASSLQDGYNSPLHF
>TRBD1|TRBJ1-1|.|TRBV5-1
TGCGCCAGCAGCTTGTTGGTACAGGGGGCGATGAACACTGAAGCTTTCTTT
CASSLLVQGAMNTEAFF
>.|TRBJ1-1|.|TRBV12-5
TGTGCTAGTGGTTTTCAGGGGACTGAAGCTTTCTTT
CASGFQGTEAFF
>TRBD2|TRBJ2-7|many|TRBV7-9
TGTGCCAGCACCGAAGCGGGGGGCGGCTACGAGCAGTACTTC
CASTEAGGGYEQYF
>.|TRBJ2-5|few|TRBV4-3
TGCGCCAGCAGCCCCGCAGGGTCTGAGACCCAGTACTTC
CASSPAGSETQYF
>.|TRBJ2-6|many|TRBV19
TGTGCCAGTAGTCTCCTCGGGGTCCTGACTTTC
CASSLLGVLTF
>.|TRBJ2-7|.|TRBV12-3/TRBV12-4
TGTGCCAGCAGTTTATCTGCCTGGGGGTACGAGCAGTACTTC
CASSLSAWGYEQYF
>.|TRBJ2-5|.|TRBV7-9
TGTGCCAGCAGCACCAAAAAGGACAGGAGGGGAGAGACCCAGTACTTC
CASSTKKDRRGETQYF
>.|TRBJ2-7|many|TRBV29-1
TGCAGCGTCGGCCCCTCCAGGGCTTGGACGGGGGAGCAGTACTTC
CSVGPSRAWTGEQYF
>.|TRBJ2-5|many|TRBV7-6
TGTGCCAGCAGCTCAATCCCACTACACGGAGAGACCCAGTACTTC
CASSSIPLHGETQYF
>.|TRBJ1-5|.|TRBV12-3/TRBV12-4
TGTGCCAGCAGTTTTGGGCAAGGGCCCCAGCATTTT
CASSFGQGPQHF
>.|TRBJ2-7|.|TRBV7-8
TGTGCCAGCAGCTTAGGACGGGCTAACCAGGCCTACGAGCAGTACTTC
CASSLGRANQAYEQYF
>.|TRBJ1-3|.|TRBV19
TGTGCCACCTTATCCTCTGGAAACACCATATATTTT
CATLSSGNTIYF
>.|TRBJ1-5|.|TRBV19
TGTGCCAGTAGTATGAATGCGAGGGAACAGCCCCAGCATTTT
CASSMNAREQPQHF
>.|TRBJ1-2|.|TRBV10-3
TGTGCCATCAGTGGGTCGAGCGGGAGCAACTATGGCTACACCTTC
CAISGSSGSNYGYTF
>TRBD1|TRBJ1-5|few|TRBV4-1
TGCGCCAGCAGCCAAGTTGGACAGGTCAATCAGCCCCAGCATTTT
CASSQVGQVNQPQHF
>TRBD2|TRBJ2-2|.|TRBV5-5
TGTGCCAGCAGTTTGAAGAGCGGGATCACCGGGGAGCTGTTTTTT
CASSLKSGITGELFF
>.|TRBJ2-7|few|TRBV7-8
TGTGCCAGCAGCTTTGACTATTTTACCTACGAGCAGTACTTC
CASSFDYFTYEQYF
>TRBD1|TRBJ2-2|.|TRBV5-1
TGCGCCAGCAGCTTACTGCGGACAGGGGGCCCCGGGGAGCTGTTTTTT
CASSLLRTGGPGELFF
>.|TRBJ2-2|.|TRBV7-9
TGTGCCAGCAGCCTAAGCACCTGGGAGCTGATTTTT
CASSLSTWELIF
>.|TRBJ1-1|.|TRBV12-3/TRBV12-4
TGTGCCAGCAGCTTCTTCGGACATGAAGCTTTCTTT
CASSFFGHEAFF
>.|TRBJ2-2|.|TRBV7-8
TGTGCCAGCTCACCCCCTTCTTGGAACACCGGGGAGCTGTTTTTT
CASSPPSWNTGELFF
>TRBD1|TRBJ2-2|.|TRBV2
TGTGCCAGCAGTCGGACAGGACTCTTAAGTGGGGAGCTGTTTTTT
CASSRTGLLSGELFF
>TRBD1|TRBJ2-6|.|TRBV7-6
TGTGCCAGCAGCTTAGAGAGGACAGGGTCTTCCGGGGCCAACGTCCTGACTTTC
CASSLERTGSSGANVLTF